Each of the 23 T cell receptor beta chains below was sequenced from the same sample in a study of blood T cell repertoires in COVID-19. Here immunoSEQ multiplex PCR was the method, and the copy in TCRdb shows in-frame clones only, minus some. Among tens of thousands of clones listed, roughly 80% were seen once. The sample comprised peripheral blood. All receptors derive from a man between 65 and 80 years old with acute or convalescent COVID-19.

The DNA of the CDR3 is TGTGCCAGCAGCCAAGATGGTAAACAGGGGGTTCAACCCTACAATGAGCAGTTCTTC. Its protein product is CASSQDGKQGVQPYNEQFF. The chain uses TRBV3-1 (or the pseudogene TRBV3-2) and TRBJ2-1; 8 bases are a match to TRBD1. V lost 0 bases to trimming and J lost 2 bases; unmatched junction nucleotides: 12. Germline V lookup: CDR1 LGHDT, CDR2 YNNKEL (reference sequence). CDR3 length equals 19 residues.

The V call is TRBV7-8, the J call TRBJ1-2, with a tentative D call TRBD1 (6 bases). V dropped 2 bases and J dropped 4 bases, with 8 bases sitting between them. This CDR3 is built from 13 residues. From germline, CDR1 is SGHVS and CDR2 FQNEAQ. The DNA for the CDR3 is TGTGCCAGCAGCTTAAACAGGGTCTATGGCTACACCTTC. It yields the protein CASSLNRVYGYTF.

The chain couples TRBV11-2 to TRBJ2-3, with 8 bases lining up with TRBD2. This CDR3 has 16 amino acids. The germline V gene encodes CDR1 SGHAT and CDR2 FQNNGV. V trimming: 5 bases; J trimming: 2 bases; junction bases outside the gene matches: 9. The CDR3 sequence: CASSLGGARNTDTQYF. In DNA, the CDR3 is TGTGCCAGCAGCCTCGGGGGGGCGCGTAACACAGATACGCAGTATTTT.

The genes are TRBV2 and TRBJ2-7, with a tentative D call TRBD1 (6 bases). V was cut by 1 base and J by 3 bases, with 10 bases left in between. The CDR3 consists of 14 residues. In germline, CDR1 is SNHLY, CDR2 FYNNEI. In DNA form, the CDR3 reads TGTGCCAGCAGTGAAGACAGGGCAGACTACGAGCAGTACTTC. Amino acid sequence: CASSEDRADYEQYF.

The chain carries TRBV11-2 and TRBJ2-5, with D unresolved. The CDR3 consists of 12 residues. Per germline, CDR1 SGHAT and CDR2 FQNNGV. V was cut by 4 bases and J by 5 bases, with 8 bases left in between. The CDR3 region is CASSYIMETQYF. As DNA, the CDR3 is TGTGCCAGCAGCTATATTATGGAGACCCAGTACTTC.

The chain has TRBV7-6 and TRBJ2-5; possible D gene TRBD1, 5 bases. From germline, CDR1 is SGHVS and CDR2 FNYEAQ. The CDR3 has 18 residues. V was pared by 7 bases and J by 0 bases, with 24 bases between. CDR3 residues: CASTHTGRVVFYQETQYF. CDR3 DNA sequence: TGTGCCAGCACCCACACGGGCAGGGTGGTTTTCTACCAAGAGACCCAGTACTTC.

The chain joins TRBV5-1 to TRBJ2-2, with 8 bases matching TRBD1. This CDR3 contains 16 residues. Trimming removed 0 bases from V and 7 bases from J; junction bases left unmatched: 8. Germline lookup yields CDR1 SGHRS and CDR2 YFSETQ. CDR3 amino acids: CASSLVAGGVNGELFF. In DNA, the CDR3 is TGCGCCAGCAGCTTGGTAGCAGGGGGCGTCAACGGGGAGCTGTTTTTT.

The rearrangement uses TRBV5-1 and TRBJ2-1; tentative D call: TRBD1 (5 bases). The CDR3 totals 16 residues. V was shortened by 7 bases and J by 1 base, with 18 bases between the two germline ends. Germline assignment: CDR1 SGHRS and CDR2 YFSETQ. CDR3: CASCATSTASYNEQFF. CDR3 bases: TGCGCCAGCTGCGCAACATCGACAGCTTCCTACAATGAGCAGTTCTTC.

The chain couples TRBV7-9 to TRBJ1-5; TRBD1 matches at 7 bases. The CDR3 extends over 15 amino acids. Unmatched junction bases numbered 4, after V lost 5 bases and J lost 0 bases. Germline V gene lookup returns CDR1 SEHNR and CDR2 FQNEAQ (reference sequence). The CDR3 protein is CASSVQGDSNQPQHF. CDR3 DNA sequence: TGTGCCAGCAGCGTCCAGGGGGATAGCAATCAGCCCCAGCATTTT.

The chain uses TRBV7-9 and TRBJ2-3, with D possibly being TRBD2 (6 bases). The CDR3 covers 17 residues. Deletions cut 5 bases from V and 4 bases from J, with 22 bases between. Germline assignment: CDR1 SEHNR and CDR2 FQNEAQ (reference sequence). The CDR3 loop reads CASSGGFRGYTADTQYF. CDR3 sequence (DNA): TGTGCCAGCAGCGGGGGGTTTCGCGGATACACAGCAGATACGCAGTATTTT. The full variable domain, rest sourced from reference TRBV7-9 and TRBJ2-3, is DTGVSQNPRHKITKRGQNVTFRCDPISEHNRLYWYRQTLGQGPEFLTYFQNEAQLEKSRLLSDRFSAERPKGSFSTLEIQRTEQGDSAMYLCASSGGFRGYTADTQYFGPGTRLTVL.

J is TRBJ1-4 and V is TRBV5-5, with a possible D match to TRBD1 (5 bases). CDR3 length: 14 amino acids. V was cut by 1 base and J by 8 bases, with 12 bases left in between. Germline CDR1 is SGHKS and CDR2 is YYEKEE (reference sequence). The CDR3 DNA is TGTGCCAGCAGCTTGTGGGGGGTCGGGGAAAAACTGTTTTTT. Protein sequence: CASSLWGVGEKLFF.

The sample holds a few counts of this clone. This chain uses TRBV3-1 (or the pseudogene TRBV3-2) with TRBJ2-7; D unclear. V was trimmed by 1 base and J by 3 bases, leaving 7 bases between them. CDR1 is LGHDT and CDR2 is YNNKEL in the germline V gene (reference sequence). The CDR3 covers 13 residues. CDR3 nucleotides: TGTGCCAGCAGCCAAGTGGCGGACTACGAGCAGTACTTC. Protein product: CASSQVADYEQYF.

The genes are TRBV5-1 and TRBJ2-2, with D perhaps matching TRBD2 (7 bases). The CDR3 is made up of 15 amino acids. V was pared by 1 base and J by 6 bases, with 13 bases between. Germline CDR1 is SGHRS and CDR2 is YFSETQ. Here the CDR3 DNA reads TGCGCCAGCAGCTTGTCAGGGGCGGGGGCCGGGGAGCTGTTTTTT. As protein: CASSLSGAGAGELFF.

This clone was observed a handful of times. This sequence joins TRBV5-1 and TRBJ1-2; 8 bases align to TRBD1. The CDR3 covers 16 residues. Germline V gene sequence: CDR1 SGHRS, CDR2 YFSETQ. With 0 bases clipped from V and 4 bases from J, the junction kept 8 bases outside the gene matches. The CDR3 region is CASSLGQGTTLYGYTF. The CDR3 coding sequence is TGCGCCAGCAGCTTGGGACAGGGGACCACTCTCTATGGCTACACCTTC.

V and J are TRBV11-2 and TRBJ2-7, with TRBD2 as a possible D gene (5 bases). This CDR3 is built from 14 residues. Germline assignment: CDR1 SGHAT and CDR2 FQNNGV. The V gene lost 1 base and the J gene lost 7 bases, with 14 bases spanning the gap. CDR3: CASSLGGWALEQYF. The CDR3 nucleotides are TGTGCCAGCAGCTTAGGAGGGTGGGCCCTAGAGCAGTACTTC.

The chain couples TRBV21-1 to TRBJ2-7; the table's D call of TRBD2 was not tested on the DNA. TRBV21-1 is listed as a pseudogene. This CDR3 has 15 amino acids. CDR3 DNA: TGTGCCAGCGGGGGACTAGCGGGGTTCTCCTACGAGCAGTACTTC. Protein sequence: CASGGLAGFSYEQYF.

The genes are TRBV4-1 and TRBJ2-5; 9 bases match TRBD2. CDR1 MGHRA and CDR2 YSYEKL come from the germline V gene. CDR3 length equals 16 residues. With 4 bases clipped from V and 0 bases from J, the junction kept 6 bases outside the gene matches. The DNA for the CDR3 is TGCGCCAGCAGCCTGGGTCAGCGGGGGGACCAAGAGACCCAGTACTTC. This gives the protein CASSLGQRGDQETQYF.

V gene TRBV6-5 combines with J gene TRBJ2-1; perhaps TRBD2 as D (7 bases). Trimming left V 3 bases short and J 8 bases short, with 17 bases between. Germline V gives CDR1 MNHEY, CDR2 SVGAGI. CDR3 length equals 15 residues. Here the CDR3 DNA reads TGTGCCAGCAGTTATGACGCGGGGGCTGGGTATGAGCAGTTCTTC. It yields the protein CASSYDAGAGYEQFF.

The chain carries TRBV3-1 (or the pseudogene TRBV3-2) and TRBJ1-5, with D perhaps matching TRBD1 (5 bases). Looked up from germline, CDR1 is LGHDT and CDR2 is YNNKEL (reference sequence). There are 16 residues in the CDR3. V was pared by 3 bases and J by 1 base, with 13 bases between. This CDR3 reads CASSQGRVRSNQPQHF. CDR3 nucleotide sequence: TGTGCCAGCAGCCAGGGCAGGGTACGAAGCAATCAGCCCCAGCATTTT.

This chain uses TRBV11-2 with TRBJ2-7, with D uncertain. The CDR3 spans 14 residues. Germline V CDR1 and CDR2: SGHAT, FQNNGV. V was cut by 1 base and J by 1 base, with 8 bases left in between. The CDR3 reads CASSLVGLSYEQYF. In DNA form, the CDR3 reads TGTGCCAGCAGCTTAGTTGGCCTTTCCTACGAGCAGTACTTC. The complete variable domain, with remaining parts taken from reference TRBV11-2 and TRBJ2-7, reads EAGVAQSPRYKIIEKRQSVAFWCNPISGHATLYWYQQILGQGPKLLIQFQNNGVVDDSQLPKDRFSAERLKGVDSTLKIQPAKLEDSAVYLCASSLVGLSYEQYFGPGTRLTVT.

This clone has only a few counts. CDR3: CASSQARGDGYEQYF. The CDR3, as DNA: TGCGCCAGCAGCCAAGCACGCGGGGACGGCTACGAGCAGTACTTC. The rearrangement links TRBV4-1 to TRBJ2-7; possible D gene TRBD2, 6 bases. The CDR3 sequence is 15 residues long. Per the germline V gene, CDR1 is MGHRA and CDR2 is YSYEKL. Trimming removed 1 base at V and 3 bases at J, with 13 bases between.

The chain carries TRBV3-1 (or the pseudogene TRBV3-2) and TRBJ2-3; TRBD1 aligns across 9 bases. Unmatched junction bases numbered 2, after V lost 4 bases and J lost 3 bases. The CDR3 runs to 14 residues. The germline gives CDR1 LGHDT, CDR2 YNNKEL (reference sequence). The CDR3 sequence is CASSRQGGTDTQYF. CDR3 bases: TGTGCCAGCAGCCGACAGGGGGGAACAGATACGCAGTATTTT.

This clone was seen just once. V gene TRBV5-5 combines with J gene TRBJ1-3; tentatively, D is TRBD1 (6 bases). V shed 6 bases and J shed 0 bases, with 19 bases lying between them. CDR3 length: 17 amino acids. The V gene's germline CDR1 is SGHKS and CDR2 YYEKEE (reference sequence). The CDR3 protein is CASTFVQGGGSGNTIYF. For the CDR3, the DNA is TGTGCCAGCACCTTTGTTCAGGGAGGGGGCTCTGGAAACACCATATATTTT.